One sample yielded the 29 T cell receptor beta chains listed below, sequenced in a study of T-cell reconstitution after alpha-beta-depleted transplantation in children. A TCRbeta library incorporating unique molecular identifiers was prepared. TCRdb recomputed calls from the PCR reads with MiXCR, one row per CDR3 protein. The repertoire holds around 200,000 distinct CDR3 sequences, with around 10% as singletons. The input for sequencing was PBMCs from the stem cell graft donor, taken from the stem cell graft. The receptors originated from a human donor who donated a stem cell graft to a child with acute lymphoblastic leukemia.

This clonotype has at least ten counts. The chain carries TRBV7-9 and TRBJ2-7; 7 nucleotides agree with TRBD2. Germline values: CDR1 SEHNR, CDR2 FQNEAQ (reference sequence). The trim removed 5 bases at V and 2 bases at J, leaving 15 bases unmatched. The CDR3 has 17 amino acids. The CDR3 loop reads CASSGPDNRGLAYEQYF. For the CDR3, the DNA is TGTGCCAGCAGCGGTCCCGATAACAGAGGACTAGCCTACGAGCAGTACTTC.

The CDR3 reads CASSPQGRGTEAFF. In nucleotides, the CDR3 is TGTGCCAGCAGCCCACAGGGGCGAGGTACTGAAGCTTTCTTT. The rearrangement joins TRBV3-1 to TRBJ1-1; 7 nucleotides line up with TRBD1. With V trimmed by 4 bases and J by 5 bases, 7 bases remained unmatched. CDR1 and CDR2 from the germline V gene are LGHDT and YNNKEL (reference sequence). CDR3 size: 14 residues.

The table lists this clonotype with a few counts. The chain recombines TRBV20-1 with TRBJ2-5, with 12 bases identical to TRBD1. CDR3 length: 16 residues. Germline assignment: CDR1 DFQATT and CDR2 SNEGSKA (reference sequence). V was pared by 5 bases and J by 5 bases, with 12 bases of the junction left unmatched. CDR3 nucleotides: TGCAGTGCTTCACCGGGACAGGGGGCCCAAAGCGAGACCCAGTACTTC. Translation gives CSASPGQGAQSETQYF.

This clonotype was found a few times. The chain links TRBV12-3 or TRBV12-4 to TRBJ2-7; 9 bases are a match to TRBD1. With 5 bases clipped from V and 0 bases from J, the junction kept 5 bases outside the gene matches. The CDR3 contains 15 residues. CDR3 nucleotides: TGTGCCAGCAGTCGGGGACAGGGAAGCTCCTACGAGCAGTACTTC. It is translated as CASSRGQGSSYEQYF.

This clonotype was detected only a few times. This rearrangement joins TRBV25-1 to TRBJ1-2; D remains unclear. Per the germline V gene, CDR1 is MGHDK and CDR2 is SYGVNS. V was cut by 3 bases and J by 8 bases, with 13 bases left in between. The CDR3 totals 13 residues. CDR3 loop: CASSDTTWGGYTF. The CDR3 DNA is TGTGCCAGCAGTGATACTACTTGGGGAGGCTACACCTTC.

The rearrangement joins TRBV10-3 to TRBJ1-1, with a tentative D call TRBD1 (5 bases). This CDR3 spans 17 amino acids. CDR1 is ENHRY, CDR2 SYGVKD, per germline. Between the trimmed V and J ends, which lost 1 base and 1 base, there was a span of 16 bases. CDR3 region: CAISEFPRVSENTEAFF. The CDR3 nucleotides read TGTGCCATCAGTGAGTTTCCCAGGGTATCGGAGAACACTGAAGCTTTCTTT.

This clonotype was observed a handful of times. The chain joins TRBV5-1 to TRBJ2-3, with 10 bases fitting TRBD2. J gave up 14 bases and V 4 bases, and 16 bases lay outside the gene matches. There are 15 residues in the CDR3. Germline CDR1 SGHRS, CDR2 YFSETQ. CDR3 nucleotides: TGCGCCAGCAGCCCATCTCCGGGACTAGCGTCGACCTGGTATTTT. It codes for CASSPSPGLASTWYF.

This sequence joins TRBV18 and TRBJ2-3; 8 bases match TRBD2. CDR3 length equals 16 residues. Germline trimming cut 4 bases from V and 3 bases from J; bases unmatched to any gene: 9. Germline CDR1 reads KGHSH; CDR2 reads LQKENI. The CDR3 DNA is TGTGCCAGCTCACGACCCGGGACTAGTAGGACAGATACGCAGTATTTT. It encodes CASSRPGTSRTDTQYF.

Concerning this clonotype: This may stem from a read error, because a much larger clone lies one nucleotide away. This sequence joins TRBV6-2 or TRBV6-3 and TRBJ2-2, with D tentatively TRBD2 (6 bases). CDR3 size: 14 residues. V was clipped by 11 bases and J by 5 bases, with 18 bases between them. CDR1 MNHEY and CDR2 SVGEGT come from the germline V gene. The CDR3 reads CAVSWRALTGELFF. The CDR3 coding sequence is TGTGCCGTGTCGTGGAGGGCGCTTACCGGGGAGCTGTTTTTT.

The chain joins TRBV12-5 to TRBJ1-2, with D uncertain. V dropped 0 bases and J dropped 6 bases, with 8 bases sitting between them. This CDR3 is built from 13 residues. CDR1 and CDR2 (germline): LGHNT, FRNRAP. DNA of the CDR3: TGTGCTAGTGGTTTGGTAGTGGGAGATGGCTACACCTTC. Translating it yields CASGLVVGDGYTF.

The rearrangement uses TRBV4-1 and TRBJ1-4; the D gene is possibly TRBD1 (6 bases). V was cut by 4 bases and J by 5 bases, with 14 bases left in between. Looked up from germline, CDR1 is MGHRA and CDR2 is YSYEKL. This CDR3 spans 15 amino acids. The CDR3 region is CASSLQQGINEKLFF. The CDR3 nucleotides read TGCGCCAGCAGCCTCCAACAGGGAATCAATGAAAAACTGTTTTTT.

This clonotype was picked up many times. The chain links TRBV20-1 to TRBJ1-5; no clear D gene. The V gene lost 0 bases and the J gene lost 6 bases, with 6 bases spanning the gap. Germline CDR1 reads DFQATT; CDR2 reads SNEGSKA (reference sequence). CDR3 length: 12 residues. CDR3 nucleotide sequence: TGCAGTGCTAGAGATCCCTCTCAGCCCCAGCATTTT. Protein: CSARDPSQPQHF.

The gene calls are TRBV18 and TRBJ2-7, with 8 bases that match TRBD1. Germline V gene lookup returns CDR1 KGHSH and CDR2 LQKENI. The CDR3 runs to 13 residues. V gave up 3 bases and J gave up 5 bases; unmatched junction bases: 3. In DNA, the CDR3 is TGTGCCAGCTCACCGGACAGGGTCGACGAGCAGTACTTC. This codes for CASSPDRVDEQYF.

This clonotype was seen more than once but under ten times. The V and J genes are TRBV12-3 or TRBV12-4 and TRBJ1-3, with D possibly matching TRBD1 (5 bases). The CDR3 has 15 residues. Trimming removed 4 bases from V and 0 bases from J, with 10 bases in between. The CDR3 sequence is CASSSQGNSGNTIYF. The CDR3 coding sequence is TGTGCCAGCAGTTCCCAGGGAAACTCTGGAAACACCATATATTTT.

The chain carries TRBV4-1 and TRBJ1-4; D is unresolved. Germline CDR1 is MGHRA and CDR2 is YSYEKL. The CDR3 consists of 16 residues. Trimming took 6 bases from V and 0 from J, leaving 14 bases between them. CDR3 amino acids: CASRRMQAPTNEKLFF. The CDR3, as DNA: TGCGCCAGCAGGAGGATGCAGGCCCCAACTAATGAAAAACTGTTTTTT.

The rearrangement uses TRBV18 and TRBJ1-2; D is possibly TRBD1 (5 bases). The germline V gene encodes CDR1 KGHSH and CDR2 LQKENI. The CDR3 is 16 residues long. V lost 5 bases to trimming and J lost 1 base, with 17 bases between them. The CDR3 DNA is TGTGCCAGCTCATCCCAAGCCGGGACCCATAACTATGGCTACACCTTC. It codes for CASSSQAGTHNYGYTF.

The rearrangement links TRBV29-1 to TRBJ1-5; tentatively, D is TRBD1 (6 bases). The germline V gene encodes CDR1 SQVTM and CDR2 ANQGSEA. Trimming stripped 7 bases from V and 4 bases from J, with 14 bases between. The CDR3 extends over 13 amino acids. The CDR3 reads CSGSTGLNQPQHF. The CDR3, as DNA: TGCAGCGGCTCGACAGGACTAAATCAGCCCCAGCATTTT.

This clonotype was recorded a few times. This chain links TRBV29-1 with TRBJ1-1; no definite D call. V dropped 7 bases and J dropped 0 bases, with 12 bases sitting between them. Germline V gene lookup returns CDR1 SQVTM and CDR2 ANQGSEA. This CDR3 comprises 13 residues. The CDR3 spells CSALSGLNTEAFF. The DNA of the CDR3 is TGCAGCGCCTTATCCGGGTTGAACACTGAAGCTTTCTTT.

This clonotype was recorded a few times. The chain uses TRBV6-2 or TRBV6-3 and TRBJ1-3; D is possibly TRBD1 (6 bases). Germline assignment: CDR1 MNHEY and CDR2 SVGEGT. The CDR3 sequence is 16 residues long. With 8 bases removed from V and 0 bases from J, the gap between germline ends came to 17 bases. The DNA for the CDR3 is TGTGCCAGCGATTCACAGGGAGCCAACTCTGGAAACACCATATATTTT. Translating gives CASDSQGANSGNTIYF.

This clonotype was observed at least ten times. The chain has TRBV7-8 and TRBJ2-7; weak D call: TRBD1 (5 bases). The V and J ends lost 1 base and 0 bases respectively, with 10 bases between them. The germline gives CDR1 SGHVS, CDR2 FQNEAQ. The CDR3 covers 15 residues. The CDR3 DNA sequence: TGTGCCAGCAGCTTAGATACAGGACGCTCCTACGAGCAGTACTTC. This encodes CASSLDTGRSYEQYF.

V usage is TRBV4-3 and J usage is TRBJ1-2; D is unresolved. V was shortened by 0 bases and J by 5 bases, with 16 bases between the two germline ends. The germline gives CDR1 LGHNA, CDR2 YSLEER. The CDR3 contains 16 residues. The CDR3 bases are TGCGCCAGCAGCCAAGAGGGTTCAGGCAGCCAATATGGCTACACCTTC. It codes for CASSQEGSGSQYGYTF.

This clonotype turned up a few times. The genes are TRBV6-2 or TRBV6-3 and TRBJ2-1; possibly TRBD2 for D (7 bases). Germline V lookup: CDR1 MNHEY, CDR2 SVGEGT. This CDR3 region has 14 residues. The V gene lost 4 bases and the J gene lost 6 bases, with 13 bases spanning the gap. The CDR3 DNA reads as TGTGCCAGCAGTTTCGGAGGGGGGGGCAATGAGCAGTTCTTC. It translates to CASSFGGGGNEQFF.

J is TRBJ1-1 and V is TRBV14, with unresolved D. The CDR3 consists of 14 residues. Germline values: CDR1 SGHDN, CDR2 FVKESK. Trimming removed 6 bases from V and 1 base from J, with 12 bases in between. In DNA, the CDR3 is TGTGCCAGCAGACAAAACCGAGCGAACACTGAAGCTTTCTTT. Encoded protein: CASRQNRANTEAFF.

In this sample, this clonotype turned up a few times. This chain connects TRBV2 to TRBJ2-1; D is undetermined. This CDR3 comprises 15 residues. The V gene lost 7 bases and the J gene lost 0 bases, with 13 bases spanning the gap. CDR1 is SNHLY and CDR2 is FYNNEI in the germline V gene. CDR3 DNA: TGTGCCAGCAAATACCAGGATAGCTCCTACAATGAGCAGTTCTTC. This sequence encodes CASKYQDSSYNEQFF.

J is TRBJ1-3 and V is TRBV4-2; no clear D gene. Germline V gives CDR1 LGHNA, CDR2 YNFKEQ. V was trimmed by 0 bases and J by 2 bases, leaving 8 bases between them. The CDR3 is 15 residues long. The CDR3 protein is CASSQDADTGNTIYF. The DNA of the CDR3 is TGTGCCAGCAGCCAAGATGCCGACACTGGAAACACCATATATTTT.

The table lists this clonotype with many counts. This sequence joins TRBV29-1 and TRBJ2-1; D uncertain. This CDR3 is built from 14 residues. The ends were cut back, 3 bases at V and 3 bases at J, with 12 bases in the middle. Looked up from germline, CDR1 is SQVTM and CDR2 is ANQGSEA. CDR3 nucleotide sequence: TGCAGCGTTGATCCGGAATCAAACTACAATGAGCAGTTCTTC. Amino acid sequence: CSVDPESNYNEQFF.

This clonotype was detected a few times. The V call is TRBV5-1, the J call TRBJ1-2; D is undetermined. V was trimmed by 2 bases and J by 0 bases, leaving 5 bases between them. Germline V gives CDR1 SGHRS, CDR2 YFSETQ. This CDR3 contains 13 residues. CDR3 bases: TGCGCCAGCAGCTTTGAGTCTAACTATGGCTACACCTTC. This codes for CASSFESNYGYTF. Full variable domain (outside the CDR3, taken from reference TRBV5-1 and TRBJ1-2): KAGVTQTPRYLIKTRGQQVTLSCSPISGHRSVSWYQQTPGQGLQFLFEYFSETQRNKGNFPGRFSGRQFSNSRSEMNVSTLELGDSALYLCASSFESNYGYTFGSGTRLTVV.

The sample holds a few counts of this clonotype. This rearrangement joins TRBV4-2 to TRBJ2-1, with D perhaps being TRBD1 or TRBD2 (5 bases each). The CDR3 contains 16 residues. Looked up from germline, CDR1 is LGHNA and CDR2 is YNFKEQ. V was clipped by 3 bases and J by 4 bases, with 16 bases between them. CDR3 in DNA: TGTGCCAGCAGCCACTTCCCCCGGGGCGGATACAATGAGCAGTTCTTC. Translating it yields CASSHFPRGGYNEQFF.

The table lists this clonotype with a few counts. The chain is built from TRBV7-2 and TRBJ1-3; D remains ambiguous. The germline CDR1 and CDR2 sequences are SGHTA and FQGNSA. This CDR3 comprises 15 residues. Trimming removed 5 bases from V and 12 bases from J, with 23 bases in between. In DNA form, the CDR3 reads TGTGCCAGCAGCCCGAACACCGGGTCAAGTGGATACATATATTTT. Translated: CASSPNTGSSGYIYF.